The rows below give T cell receptor beta chains drawn from one sample of a study of blood T cells in healthy people across ages. TCRdb fed the 5' RACE reads into MiXCR, producing one record per CDR3 protein. In the table there are roughly 1.7 million distinct CDR3 sequences, roughly 32% of which are singletons. The sequenced sample consisted of blood. The receptors were gathered from a woman aged 25 to 39 in good health. CDR3s include the opening cysteine and the closing phenylalanine or tryptophan. Each record gives: CDR3 length, V gene, clone size, J gene, D gene, CDR3 DNA, CDR3 protein. D genes are given only for firm matches. Clone size, where shown, is once, few, many, or a class for clones that have expanded.

14	TRBV10-3	few	TRBJ2-1	TRBD2	TGTGCCACTCAGCCTAGCGGGGGGTACAATGAGCAGTTCTTC	CATQPSGGYNEQFF
14	TRBV5-1	few	TRBJ1-6	TRBD1	TGCGCCAGTAAGGCCGGGACAGGGGATTCACCCCTCCACTTT	CASKAGTGDSPLHF
17	TRBV15	few	TRBJ1-1	-	TGTGCCACCAGCAGCTCCCGGTTGGGGGCCCCGAACACTGAAGCTTTCTTT	CATSSSRLGAPNTEAFF
15	TRBV29-1	few	TRBJ2-3	TRBD2	TGCAGCGTCCCGGGACTAGCGGGAGGATCAGATACGCAGTATTTT	CSVPGLAGGSDTQYF
14	TRBV20-1	-	TRBJ2-7	TRBD1	TGCAGTGCTAGAGATCTACAGGGGTTCTACGAGCAGTACTTC	CSARDLQGFYEQYF
13	TRBV14	once	TRBJ2-5	TRBD1	TGTGCCAGCAGCCGTATAGACAGGGGGGTTCCGTACTTC	CASSRIDRGVPYF
15	TRBV11-3	-	TRBJ2-5	TRBD2	TGTGCCAGCAGCTTTTCGGGGGGGCCTGGGGAGACCCAGTACTTC	CASSFSGGPGETQYF
14	TRBV20-1	-	TRBJ1-6	-	TGCAGTGCTAGGGCCAGGCTGAATAATTCACCCCTCCACTTT	CSARARLNNSPLHF
19	TRBV30	-	TRBJ2-1	TRBD2	TGTGCCTGGAGTGTAGAGGGTCCGAGGACTAGCGGGATGTACAATGAGCAGTTCTTC	CAWSVEGPRTSGMYNEQFF
15	TRBV6-5	-	TRBJ2-3	TRBD1	TGTGCCAGCAGTCCACAGGGGCTAATTCAAGATACGCAGTATTTT	CASSPQGLIQDTQYF
12	TRBV29-1	few	TRBJ1-2	-	TGCAGCGTTGACAGGGCGCACTATGGCTACACCTTC	CSVDRAHYGYTF
17	TRBV5-1	-	TRBJ2-1	-	TGCGCCAGCAGCTTGGCCCCGGGGCAGGGATCCTACAATGAGCAGTTCTTC	CASSLAPGQGSYNEQFF
13	TRBV12-3/TRBV12-4	few	TRBJ2-1	-	TGTGCCAGCAGTCGGGGGGCTGTGGATGAGCAGTTCTTC	CASSRGAVDEQFF
13	TRBV29-1	-	TRBJ1-5	TRBD1	TGCAGCGTTGAGTCGGGACAGAATCAGCCCCAGCATTTT	CSVESGQNQPQHF
15	TRBV5-1	-	TRBJ1-1	-	TGCGCCAGCAGCTCCGGGGCCTACGGGGTCACTGAAGCTTTCTTT	CASSSGAYGVTEAFF
15	TRBV4-1	-	TRBJ2-2	TRBD2	TGCGCCAGCAGCCAAATGGGACTAGGCGGCGGGGAGCTGTTTTTT	CASSQMGLGGGELFF
12	TRBV5-6	-	TRBJ2-3	-	TGTGCCAGCAGCACCGGAGGGGATACGCGGTATTTT	CASSTGGDTRYF
15	TRBV19	few	TRBJ2-5	TRBD2	TGTGCCAGTAGTAGAGGACTAGATCTCCGAGAGACCCAGTACTTC	CASSRGLDLRETQYF
14	TRBV12-3/TRBV12-4	-	TRBJ1-5	TRBD1	TGTGCCAGCAGTTTGAGACAGGGGGCCCAGCCCCAGCATTTT	CASSLRQGAQPQHF
14	TRBV12-3/TRBV12-4	once	TRBJ2-3	TRBD2	TGTGCCAGCAGGCGGGGGGCGAGCACAGATGTGCAGTATTTT	CASRRGASTDVQYF
12	TRBV11-2	few	TRBJ2-7	-	TGTGCCAGCAGCTTAGGGTTTGATGAGCAGTACTTC	CASSLGFDEQYF
16	TRBV4-1	-	TRBJ2-1	TRBD2	TGCGCCAGCAGCCAAGCGACTAGCGTGGGAAGCGATGAGCAGTTCTTC	CASSQATSVGSDEQFF
14	TRBV20-1	-	TRBJ2-3	-	TGCAGTGCTAGAGTCACCGGGGGAGTGGATACGCAGTATTTT	CSARVTGGVDTQYF
14	TRBV28	few	TRBJ2-4	-	TGTGCCAGCAGTCTCCGCCCCGACCCGAACATTCAGTACTTC	CASSLRPDPNIQYF
15	TRBV9	-	TRBJ1-2	-	TGTGCCAGCAGCCCATCACCGATCGGTCTGGGGGGCTACACCTTC	CASSPSPIGLGGYTF
13	TRBV7-2	-	TRBJ2-2	TRBD2	TGTGCCAGCAGCTCGGGACTAGCCGGGGAGCTGTTTTTT	CASSSGLAGELFF
15	TRBV5-5	-	TRBJ2-7	-	TGTGCCAGCAGCCCCTACGCCACATCGCTCTACGAGCAGTACTTC	CASSPYATSLYEQYF
15	TRBV20-1	few	TRBJ2-7	TRBD2	TGCAGTGCTAGGGTGAGCGGGGGGTCCACCAACGAGCAGTACTTC	CSARVSGGSTNEQYF
18	TRBV27	few	TRBJ2-3	TRBD2	TGTGCCAGCAGTCCCGGGACTAGCGGGAGATTTTTCACAGATACGCAGTATTTT	CASSPGTSGRFFTDTQYF